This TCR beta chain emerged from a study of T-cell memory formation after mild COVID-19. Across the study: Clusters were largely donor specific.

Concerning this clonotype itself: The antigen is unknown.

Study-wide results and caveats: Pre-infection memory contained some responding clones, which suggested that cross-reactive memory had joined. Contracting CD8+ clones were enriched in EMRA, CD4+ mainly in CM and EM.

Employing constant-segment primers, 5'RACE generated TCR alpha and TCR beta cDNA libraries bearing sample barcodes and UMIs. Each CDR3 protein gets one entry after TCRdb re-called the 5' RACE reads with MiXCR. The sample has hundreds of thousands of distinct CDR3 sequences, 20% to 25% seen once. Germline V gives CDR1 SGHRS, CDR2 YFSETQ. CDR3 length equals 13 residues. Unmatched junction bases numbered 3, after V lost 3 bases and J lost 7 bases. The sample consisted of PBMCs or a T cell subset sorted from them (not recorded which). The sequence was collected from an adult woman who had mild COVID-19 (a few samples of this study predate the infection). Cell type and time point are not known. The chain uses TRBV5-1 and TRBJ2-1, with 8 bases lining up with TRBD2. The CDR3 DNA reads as TGCGCCAGCAGCTCCTTAGCGGGAAATGAGCAGTTCTTC. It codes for CASSSLAGNEQFF.